One sample yielded the 24 T cell receptor beta chains listed below, sequenced in a study of CD8 T cells in cerebrospinal fluid in Alzheimer's disease. TCRdb reprocessed the 10x single-cell sequencing reads; each CDR3 protein has one entry and no DNA is given. The sample table sets out around 950 distinct CDR3 sequences. The specimen was cerebrospinal fluid. The source is a human donor in good health.

V and J are TRBV12-3 or TRBV12-4 and TRBJ2-3. The CDR3 spans 11 residues. This chain's CDR3 is CASTKTDTQYF.

By frequency, this clonotype is medium-sized. The rearrangement joins TRBV28 to TRBJ1-5; TCRdb reports TRBD1, a call that lacks DNA to check it against. The CDR3 is made up of 14 amino acids. Germline loops: CDR1 MDHEN, CDR2 SYDVKM. This CDR3 reads CASSPRTNNQPQHF.

According to its frequency, this clonotype is medium-sized (0.01 to 0.1%). The chain combines TRBV5-8 with TRBJ1-3. Germline V gives CDR1 SGHTS, CDR2 YDEGEE. The CDR3 sequence is 15 residues long. The CDR3 spells CASSRSPYSGNTIYF.

This clonotype is classed as medium-sized (0.01 to 0.1%) by frequency. This rearrangement joins TRBV24-1 to TRBJ2-3; without DNA, the TCRdb call of TRBD2 cannot be checked. The CDR3 totals 14 residues. In germline, CDR1 is KGHDR, CDR2 SFDVKD. The CDR3 sequence is CATSAGGAKDTQYF.

The V and J genes are TRBV7-9 and TRBJ2-3; TCRdb picks TRBD1, but there is no DNA to check that call. The CDR3 totals 16 residues. CDR1 and CDR2 (germline): SEHNR, FQNEAQ (reference sequence). The CDR3 is CASSPGAGGPSDTQYF.

This clonotype counts as medium-sized by frequency. This chain joins TRBV6-6 and TRBJ2-1; no DNA is available, so the TRBD2 call from TCRdb remains unchecked. Looked up from germline, CDR1 is MNHNY and CDR2 is SVGAGI (reference sequence). The CDR3 extends over 13 amino acids. The CDR3 spells CAIASGGAHEQFF.

By frequency, this clonotype is large (0.1 to 1%). This chain uses TRBV5-1 with TRBJ2-1; checking the TCRdb D call of TRBD2 is not possible without DNA. The germline V gene encodes CDR1 SGHRS and CDR2 YFSETQ. This CDR3 spans 16 amino acids. The chain's CDR3 is CASSLGTSGTYNEQFF.

Judged by frequency, this clonotype is medium-sized (0.01 to 0.1%). CDR3 protein: CASSLDRGGGYEQYF. This rearrangement joins TRBV7-9 to TRBJ2-7; the TRBD1 assignment by TCRdb is unverifiable without DNA. From germline, CDR1 is SEHNR and CDR2 FQNEAQ (reference sequence). There are 15 residues in the CDR3.

Its frequency marks this clonotype as medium-sized. The rearrangement links TRBV24-1 to TRBJ2-1; the D call of TRBD1 rests on TCRdb alone, since no DNA is present to check it. Germline assignment: CDR1 KGHDR and CDR2 SFDVKD. This CDR3 has 12 amino acids. CDR3 region: CATSEHRGAQFF.

This clonotype is labeled large (0.1 to 1%) based on frequency. This chain joins TRBV7-9 and TRBJ2-5; TCRdb returns TRBD1, unconfirmable since there is no DNA. The CDR3 has 12 residues. Germline V gene data show CDR1 as SEHNR and CDR2 as FQNEAQ (reference sequence). This chain's CDR3 is CASTTAQETQYF.

This clonotype is classed as large by frequency. V and J are TRBV24-1 and TRBJ2-1; TCRdb selects TRBD1, and the lack of DNA leaves this call unchecked. The CDR3 covers 14 residues. CDR1 and CDR2 (germline): KGHDR, SFDVKD. CDR3 region: CATRSGQGENEQFF.

This clonotype counts as medium-sized by frequency. The chain joins TRBV4-3 to TRBJ2-7; absent DNA, TCRdb's TRBD1 call cannot be checked. This CDR3 has 17 residues. CDR1 and CDR2 from the germline V gene are LGHNA and YSLEER. The CDR3 protein is CASSSTLGGLDSYEQYF.

This rearrangement joins TRBV5-6 to TRBJ2-5; TCRdb's D call, TRBD1, is unchecked because there is no DNA. Germline V gene lookup returns CDR1 SGHDT and CDR2 YYEEEE. This CDR3 comprises 17 residues. This chain's CDR3 is CASSLTHPVGARETQYF.

By frequency, this clonotype registers medium-sized. J is TRBJ2-1 and V is TRBV6-5; TCRdb picks TRBD2, but there is no DNA to check that call. Germline V gene data show CDR1 as MNHEY and CDR2 as SVGAGI. CDR3 length: 17 amino acids. The CDR3 reads CASRPLAGVGIYNEQFF.

This clonotype counts as medium-sized by frequency. This chain joins TRBV7-8 and TRBJ1-1. This CDR3 is built from 14 residues. Germline values: CDR1 SGHVS, CDR2 FQNEAQ. CDR3: CASSLRDRNTEAFF.

Measured by frequency, this clonotype is medium-sized. The V and J genes are TRBV5-1 and TRBJ2-2; the D call of TRBD1 rests on TCRdb alone, since no DNA is present to check it. The CDR3 totals 15 residues. CDR1 SGHRS and CDR2 YFSETQ come from the germline V gene. This CDR3 is CASSLTGTRTGELFF. Full variable domain (outside the CDR3, taken from reference TRBV5-1 and TRBJ2-2): KAGVTQTPRYLIKTRGQQVTLSCSPISGHRSVSWYQQTPGQGLQFLFEYFSETQRNKGNFPGRFSGRQFSNSRSEMNVSTLELGDSALYLCASSLTGTRTGELFFGEGSRLTVL.

The genes are TRBV13 and TRBJ2-5; TCRdb selects TRBD1, and the lack of DNA leaves this call unchecked. The germline CDR1 and CDR2 sequences are PRHDT and FYEKMQ (reference sequence). The CDR3 runs 16 residues. The CDR3 sequence is CASSATLGQGGETQYF.

This clonotype counts as medium-sized by frequency. The rearrangement uses TRBV5-1 and TRBJ1-6; the TRBD1 assignment by TCRdb is unverifiable without DNA. This CDR3 is built from 14 residues. The V gene's germline CDR1 is SGHRS and CDR2 YFSETQ. This CDR3 reads CATGRGGVGSPLHF.

This clonotype is identified as medium-sized from frequency. The chain employs TRBV7-3 and TRBJ2-5; the D call of TRBD1 rests on TCRdb alone, since no DNA is present to check it. CDR1 is SGHTA and CDR2 is FQGTGA in the germline V gene. The CDR3 is made up of 14 amino acids. CDR3 sequence reads: CASSPQGNTETQYF.

This clonotype shows up as medium-sized by frequency. This sequence joins TRBV28 and TRBJ1-4; checking the TCRdb D call of TRBD1 is not possible without DNA. The CDR3 loop spans 16 amino acids. Germline V lookup: CDR1 MDHEN, CDR2 SYDVKM. The CDR3: CASRPGDTSTNEKLFF.

This clonotype ranks as medium-sized in terms of frequency. The chain has TRBV20-1 and TRBJ1-5; TCRdb's assignment of TRBD1 cannot be checked, as there is no DNA. The CDR3 consists of 13 residues. Germline V gives CDR1 DFQATT, CDR2 SNEGSKA (reference sequence). The CDR3 is CSAADRESQPQHF.

This clonotype counts as medium-sized (0.01 to 0.1%) by frequency. The chain joins TRBV5-1 to TRBJ1-1. CDR3 length equals 14 residues. Looked up from germline, CDR1 is SGHRS and CDR2 is YFSETQ. The CDR3 loop reads CASSLTGPNTEAFF.

According to its frequency, this clonotype is medium-sized. V usage is TRBV5-1 and J usage is TRBJ2-2; TCRdb designates TRBD2, a call that cannot be tested without DNA. The CDR3 loop spans 17 amino acids. CDR1 is SGHRS and CDR2 is YFSETQ in the germline V gene. CDR3: CASSLGLAGTFTGELFF. The whole variable domain, remainder taken from reference TRBV5-1 and TRBJ2-2, is KAGVTQTPRYLIKTRGQQVTLSCSPISGHRSVSWYQQTPGQGLQFLFEYFSETQRNKGNFPGRFSGRQFSNSRSEMNVSTLELGDSALYLCASSLGLAGTFTGELFFGEGSRLTVL.

This chain uses TRBV20-1 with TRBJ2-1; checking the TCRdb D call of TRBD2 is not possible without DNA. The CDR3 loop spans 14 amino acids. In germline, CDR1 is DFQATT, CDR2 SNEGSKA (reference sequence). The CDR3 region is CSARVPGLDNEQFF.